Shown below are 23 T cell receptor beta chains from a single sample sequenced in a study of CXCR3-negative and CXCR3-positive naive CD8 T cells. Broader study findings: Compared with CXCR3-negative naive cells, CXCR3-positive naive cells showed more hydrophobic TRB CDR3s.

Antigen specificity for these receptors is unknown. TRB cDNA libraries were made by UMI-labeled 5' RACE. One entry per CDR3 protein, without DNA, is what TCRdb gives after re-calling the 5' RACE reads. The sample table sets out approximately 88,000 distinct CDR3 sequences. Input material: naive CXCR3+ CD8+ T cells from blood. Subset given: CD45RO-CCR7+CD27+CD95- naive CD8+ T cells expressing CXCR3 (TNR3+). These receptors were obtained from a human donor in good health. Some clones in this sample may be carry-over from other donors' samples.

The chain carries TRBV7-9 and TRBJ1-1. This CDR3 spans 13 amino acids. Germline V CDR1 and CDR2: SEHNR, FQNEAQ (reference sequence). The CDR3 loop is CASSFPATTEAFF. The whole variable domain, remainder taken from reference TRBV7-9 and TRBJ1-1, is DTGVSQNPRHKITKRGQNVTFRCDPISEHNRLYWYRQTLGQGPEFLTYFQNEAQLEKSRLLSDRFSAERPKGSFSTLEIQRTEQGDSAMYLCASSFPATTEAFFGQGTRLTVV.

This chain joins TRBV3-1 and TRBJ2-7; with no DNA, the TCRdb D assignment of TRBD2 cannot be verified. The CDR3 runs 16 residues. Germline V lookup: CDR1 LGHDT, CDR2 YNNKEL (reference sequence). This chain's CDR3 is CASSQSSSGDYYEQYF.

The chain couples TRBV5-1 to TRBJ2-1; lacking DNA, the TRBD2 call made by TCRdb goes unchecked. Germline lookup yields CDR1 SGHRS and CDR2 YFSETQ. The CDR3 totals 18 residues. CDR3 residues: CASSLRGSAGESYNEQFF.

The V gene is TRBV29-1, the J gene TRBJ2-1. The CDR3 is 13 residues long. Per the germline V gene, CDR1 is SQVTM and CDR2 is ANQGSEA. Here the CDR3 reads CSVAGYSRNEQFF.

The rearrangement links TRBV2 to TRBJ2-7; TCRdb proposes TRBD1, but this gene call is untestable without DNA. The CDR3 contains 14 residues. CDR1 is SNHLY and CDR2 is FYNNEI in the germline V gene. CDR3 amino acids: CASSRTGPTYEQYF. Complete variable domain (other parts from reference TRBV2 and TRBJ2-7): EPEVTQTPSHQVTQMGQEVILRCVPISNHLYFYWYRQILGQKVEFLVSFYNNEISEKSEIFDDQFSVERPDGSNFTLKIRSTKLEDSAMYFCASSRTGPTYEQYFGPGTRLTVT.

The CDR3 sequence: CASSFGNWQNQEQYF. The V and J genes are TRBV12-3 or TRBV12-4 and TRBJ2-7; no DNA is available, so the TRBD1 call from TCRdb remains unchecked. The CDR3 loop spans 15 amino acids.

This chain joins TRBV28 and TRBJ2-7; the D call from TCRdb, TRBD1, cannot be confirmed without DNA. The CDR3 has 16 amino acids. The V gene's germline CDR1 is MDHEN and CDR2 SYDVKM. The CDR3 protein is CASSLLVPGWVYEQYF.

This chain links TRBV6-5 with TRBJ2-5; TCRdb's assignment of TRBD1 cannot be checked, as there is no DNA. This CDR3 contains 13 residues. Germline V gene lookup returns CDR1 MNHEY and CDR2 SVGAGI. Here the CDR3 reads CASSYLGDETQYF.

The rearrangement joins TRBV29-1 to TRBJ2-3; TCRdb's D gene call, TRBD2, goes unchecked for lack of DNA. The CDR3 runs to 14 residues. Germline assignment: CDR1 SQVTM and CDR2 ANQGSEA. The CDR3 reads CSVQLAGSTDTQYF.

The chain has TRBV29-1 and TRBJ2-7; without DNA, the TCRdb call of TRBD1 cannot be checked. Germline V gene data show CDR1 as SQVTM and CDR2 as ANQGSEA. The CDR3 runs 13 residues. This chain's CDR3 is CSVFSGGGYEQYF.

The chain links TRBV5-1 to TRBJ2-2; TCRdb picks TRBD1, but there is no DNA to check that call. The CDR3 sequence is 17 residues long. From germline, CDR1 is SGHRS and CDR2 YFSETQ. CDR3 loop: CASSHGGDGWNTGELFF. The complete variable domain, with remaining parts taken from reference TRBV5-1 and TRBJ2-2, reads KAGVTQTPRYLIKTRGQQVTLSCSPISGHRSVSWYQQTPGQGLQFLFEYFSETQRNKGNFPGRFSGRQFSNSRSEMNVSTLELGDSALYLCASSHGGDGWNTGELFFGEGSRLTVL.

The genes are TRBV28 and TRBJ2-7; TCRdb names TRBD1, which stays unverified in the absence of DNA. CDR1 MDHEN and CDR2 SYDVKM come from the germline V gene. The length of the CDR3 is 13 residues. Here the CDR3 reads CARGDGPSYEQYF.

The chain recombines TRBV15 with TRBJ2-1. The CDR3 sequence is 16 residues long. Germline values: CDR1 LNHNV, CDR2 YYDKDF (reference sequence). CDR3 protein: CATSRGGSSSYNEQFF.

The chain uses TRBV6-2 or TRBV6-3 and TRBJ1-1. There are 12 residues in the CDR3. CDR1 MNHEY and CDR2 SVGEGT come from the germline V gene. CDR3 sequence: CASSFGDIEAFF.

CDR3 region: CAGGRGTGELFF. The chain couples TRBV12-3 or TRBV12-4 to TRBJ2-2; the TCRdb D gene call, TRBD1, has no DNA to confirm it. This CDR3 comprises 12 residues.

This CDR3 reads CASSLAAANLYEQYF. This rearrangement joins TRBV12-3 or TRBV12-4 to TRBJ2-7. The CDR3 length is 15 residues.

The chain is built from TRBV7-2 and TRBJ1-1; TCRdb indicates TRBD1, and absent DNA this call remains unverified. CDR1 is SGHTA, CDR2 FQGNSA, per germline. CDR3 length: 14 amino acids. The CDR3 here is CASSRGQGPTEAFF.

The CDR3: CASSFSGFAEAFF. The gene calls are TRBV5-5 and TRBJ1-1; TCRdb selects TRBD1, and the lack of DNA leaves this call unchecked. The CDR3 spans 13 residues. Germline V CDR1 and CDR2: SGHKS, YYEKEE (reference sequence).

CDR3 amino acids: CASSYPIGDEQFF. The chain joins TRBV5-5 to TRBJ2-1. Germline CDR1 SGHKS, CDR2 YYEKEE (reference sequence). The CDR3 is made up of 13 amino acids.

The rearrangement links TRBV7-7 to TRBJ1-5; checking the TCRdb D call of TRBD1 is not possible without DNA. The CDR3 sequence is 13 residues long. Germline V gene data show CDR1 as SSHAT and CDR2 as FNYEAQ (reference sequence). The CDR3 protein is CASSRTFGQPQHF.

This CDR3 reads CASSHTGSSYEQYF. This chain connects TRBV7-9 to TRBJ2-7. The CDR3 is 14 amino acids. CDR1 and CDR2 from the germline V gene are SEHNR and FQNEAQ (reference sequence).

The chain recombines TRBV12-5 with TRBJ2-2; TCRdb names TRBD1, which stays unverified in the absence of DNA. This CDR3 contains 17 residues. From germline, CDR1 is LGHNT and CDR2 FRNRAP. CDR3 amino acids: CASAWDRSSGGLGELFF. Using reference TRBV12-5 and TRBJ2-2 for the parts outside the CDR3, the full variable domain is DARVTQTPRHKVTEMGQEVTMRCQPILGHNTVFWYRQTMMQGLELLAYFRNRAPLDDSGMPKDRFSAEMPDATLATLKIQPSEPRDSAVYFCASAWDRSSGGLGELFFGEGSRLTVL.

The V and J genes are TRBV4-2 and TRBJ2-2; the D gene TCRdb calls, TRBD2, cannot be checked with no DNA. CDR1 LGHNA and CDR2 YNFKEQ come from the germline V gene. The length of the CDR3 is 17 residues. The CDR3 spells CASSQDLAREITGELFF.